The TCR beta chain under discussion was sequenced for a study of cytomegalovirus exposure and HLA in healthy donors. Study-wide results and limits: Sequence variants that were highly shared formed a cluster that was likely a sequencing artifact. Cytomegalovirus-associated status was assigned to around 160 TCR beta chains. The authors later found most CMV-associated TCR beta chains appeared HLA-restricted. Owing to their indistinguishability, certain V segments, notably TRBV6-2 and TRBV6-3, were excluded.

The germline V and J ends were trimmed by 5 bases and 0 bases, with 12 bases remaining between them. The CDR3 contains 14 residues. Germline CDR1 is SGHRS and CDR2 is YFSETQ. To note about this clone: The target antigen is unknown.

Primers included in the PCR were 60 Vbeta and 13 Jbeta primers. Only in-frame clones appear in the TCRdb table, and some are missing; sequencing was by immunoSEQ multiplex PCR. The sample has about 73,000 clones, around 82% seen once. Sequenced material: PBMCs. The chain employs TRBV5-1 and TRBJ2-7; D possibly corresponds to TRBD2 (6 bases). This receptor was obtained from a male donor in good health and CMV-seronegative. The CDR3 spells CASRPGSASYEQYF. Here the CDR3 DNA reads TGCGCCAGCAGACCCGGGAGCGCCTCCTACGAGCAGTACTTC.